What follows are 30 T cell receptor beta chains derived from one specimen sequenced in a study of T cells after yellow fever vaccination. Using its own MiXCR run on the 5' RACE reads, TCRdb lists one record per CDR3 protein. This sample carries approximately 300,000 distinct CDR3 sequences, around 7.3% of them seen once, and the ten largest clones take roughly 19%. Material: PBMCs, obtained more than 40 days after the first yellow fever vaccination. The receptors derive from a man between 18 and 35 years old who received the YFV17D yellow fever vaccine.

The genes are TRBV2 and TRBJ1-5; a possible D gene is TRBD1 (5 bases). This CDR3 is 13 amino acids long. The germline gives CDR1 SNHLY, CDR2 FYNNEI. The ends were cut back, 11 bases at V and 1 base at J, with 12 bases in the middle. For the CDR3, the DNA is TGTGCCCTCAGGAGGGGAAGCAATCAGCCCCAGCATTTT. Translating it yields CALRRGSNQPQHF.

The rearrangement links TRBV5-1 to TRBJ2-7; 8 positions agree with TRBD1. There are 13 residues in the CDR3. In germline, CDR1 is SGHRS, CDR2 YFSETQ. With V trimmed by 4 bases and J by 6 bases, 6 bases remained unmatched. This CDR3 is CASSQDRAGEQYF. CDR3 bases: TGCGCCAGCAGCCAGGACAGGGCGGGCGAGCAGTACTTC.

This clonotype was seen a handful of times. V gene TRBV28 combines with J gene TRBJ1-4, with no clear D. V lost 4 bases, J lost 0 bases, and 9 bases lay in between. Germline V gene lookup returns CDR1 MDHEN and CDR2 SYDVKM. This CDR3 has 15 residues. The CDR3 DNA reads TGTGCCAGCAGTTATGGCGTTGCAACTAATGAAAAACTGTTTTTT. Translated, it gives CASSYGVATNEKLFF.

The table lists this clonotype with a few counts. The rearrangement uses TRBV3-1 and TRBJ2-3; 10 nucleotides match TRBD2. After removal of 1 base from V and 4 bases from J, the junction contained 5 bases not matched to a gene. The CDR3 length is 16 residues. Germline assignment: CDR1 LGHDT and CDR2 YNNKEL (reference sequence). This CDR3 is CASSQVGAGGPDTQYF. The CDR3 DNA is TGTGCCAGCAGCCAAGTGGGAGCGGGGGGGCCAGATACGCAGTATTTT.

The chain links TRBV24-1 to TRBJ2-6, with 9 bases that match TRBD1. This CDR3 spans 17 amino acids. Losses at the gene ends were 7 bases for V and 4 bases for J; bases not matched to a gene: 10. Per germline, CDR1 KGHDR and CDR2 SFDVKD. The CDR3 DNA sequence: TGTGCCACCAGCCCCGGACAGGGGACTACCGGGGCCAACGTCCTGACTTTC. Its protein product is CATSPGQGTTGANVLTF.

The rearrangement links TRBV1 to TRBJ2-3; the table's D call, TRBD1, was not checked against the DNA. TRBV1 is noted as a pseudogene. This CDR3 has 15 amino acids. This CDR3 is CTSSHVTRGGDTQYF. The DNA of the CDR3 is TGCACCAGCAGCCATGTGACCCGAGGGGGCGATACGCAGTATTTT.

The rearrangement joins TRBV4-1 to TRBJ2-1; D is possibly TRBD1 or TRBD2 (5 bases each). V lost 3 bases and J 5 bases, leaving 17 bases between the germline ends. The CDR3 is 16 amino acids. In germline, CDR1 is MGHRA, CDR2 YSYEKL. The CDR3 reads CASSHRESPFNNEQFF. The CDR3 DNA reads TGCGCCAGCAGCCACAGGGAGTCGCCTTTTAACAATGAGCAGTTCTTC.

V is TRBV7-2 and J is TRBJ2-2; no reliable D call. This CDR3 contains 14 residues. Germline V gene lookup returns CDR1 SGHTA and CDR2 FQGNSA. Trimming stripped 3 bases from V and 6 bases from J, with 11 bases between. The CDR3 loop is CASSFSSLAGELFF. CDR3 DNA sequence: TGTGCCAGCAGCTTCAGTTCTCTAGCCGGGGAGCTGTTTTTT.

The chain combines TRBV20-1 with TRBJ2-1, with TRBD2 matching over 7 bases. V shed 5 bases and J 0 bases; nucleotides not matched to a gene: 7. The germline V gene has CDR1 DFQATT and CDR2 SNEGSKA (reference sequence). The CDR3 runs to 15 residues. CDR3 sequence (DNA): TGCAGTGCTGTGGAGCGGGGAAGCTCCTACAATGAGCAGTTCTTC. The encoded protein is CSAVERGSSYNEQFF.

The V and J genes are TRBV20-1 and TRBJ1-5; weak D call: TRBD1 (6 bases). V lost 5 bases to trimming and J lost 7 bases, with 15 bases between them. Germline-derived CDR1 and CDR2 are DFQATT and SNEGSKA (reference sequence). The CDR3 is 13 amino acids. CDR3 nucleotides: TGCAGTGCTGAGGGGGGCGGTGGGCAGCCCCAGCATTTT. It codes for CSAEGGGGQPQHF.

A few counts support this clonotype. The rearrangement uses TRBV4-2 and TRBJ2-3; D is unclear. Looked up from germline, CDR1 is LGHNA and CDR2 is YNFKEQ. The ends were cut back, 4 bases at V and 5 bases at J, with 10 bases in the middle. The CDR3 is made up of 13 amino acids. CDR3: CASSLRMIDTQYF. Written as DNA, the CDR3 is TGTGCCAGCAGCCTTCGGATGATAGATACGCAGTATTTT.

This clonotype was counted between two and nine times. This chain connects TRBV15 to TRBJ1-2, with TRBD1 matching over 8 bases. The CDR3 is made up of 13 amino acids. Per the germline V gene, CDR1 is LNHNV and CDR2 is YYDKDF (reference sequence). Trimming removed 5 bases from V and 7 bases from J; junction bases left unmatched: 6. The CDR3 is CATSFRTGSGYTF. The CDR3 DNA sequence: TGTGCCACCAGCTTTCGGACAGGGTCTGGCTACACCTTC.

There are many counts of this clonotype. The chain recombines TRBV5-1 with TRBJ2-3, with 15 nucleotides matching TRBD2. The CDR3 is 18 amino acids. The junction had 6 bases not matched to a gene; V was cut back by 3 bases and J by 1 base. Germline V CDR1 and CDR2: SGHRS, YFSETQ. The CDR3 DNA sequence: TGCGCCAGCAGCTCAGGACTAGCGGGGGGGCCCGGCACAGATACGCAGTATTTT. Translated, it gives CASSSGLAGGPGTDTQYF.

In its sample, this clonotype was seen a few times. The chain joins TRBV12-3 or TRBV12-4 to TRBJ2-3; 9 nucleotides agree with TRBD2. The ends lost 7 bases at V and 10 bases at J; junction bases unmatched: 15. The length of the CDR3 is 15 residues. CDR3 region: CASTLVGASGAAQYF. CDR3 sequence (DNA): TGTGCCAGCACCCTGGTCGGGGCTAGCGGGGCGGCGCAGTATTTT.

This clonotype showed up just a few times. CDR3 sequence reads: CASSLEGLNQPQHF. In DNA form, the CDR3 reads TGTGCCAGCAGCTTGGAGGGCCTCAATCAGCCCCAGCATTTT. V is TRBV5-4 and J is TRBJ1-5; D is unresolved. Trimming took 0 bases from V and 3 from J, leaving 7 bases between them. In germline, CDR1 is SGHNT, CDR2 YYREEE (reference sequence). The CDR3 spans 14 residues.

This clonotype was seen at least ten times. The chain is built from TRBV12-3 or TRBV12-4 and TRBJ1-2, with 8 bases identical to TRBD1. CDR3 size: 14 residues. V dropped 4 bases and J dropped 3; count of bases not matched to a gene: 4. CDR3 bases: TGTGCCAGCAGTTCGGCAGGGGGCGACTATGGCTACACCTTC. It translates to CASSSAGGDYGYTF.

This clonotype was detected only a few times. The J gene is TRBJ2-5, the V gene TRBV7-9; tentatively, D is TRBD2 (6 bases). The CDR3 covers 15 residues. The V gene lost 5 bases and the J gene lost 2 bases, with 15 bases spanning the gap. CDR1 and CDR2 (germline): SEHNR, FQNEAQ (reference sequence). In DNA form, the CDR3 reads TGTGCCAGCAGCCCGGGACCGGGACTGCAAGAGACCCAGTACTTC. Encoded protein: CASSPGPGLQETQYF. The variable domain in full, completed from reference TRBV7-9 and TRBJ2-5, reads DTGVSQNPRHKITKRGQNVTFRCDPISEHNRLYWYRQTLGQGPEFLTYFQNEAQLEKSRLLSDRFSAERPKGSFSTLEIQRTEQGDSAMYLCASSPGPGLQETQYFGPGTRLLVL.

This chain joins TRBV2 and TRBJ1-1; D remains unclear. Germline V CDR1 and CDR2: SNHLY, FYNNEI. Trimming removed 3 bases from V and 1 base from J, with 9 bases in between. This CDR3 has 14 residues. The CDR3 bases are TGTGCCAGCAGTGACGGACTGTCGAACACTGAAGCTTTCTTT. Translated: CASSDGLSNTEAFF.

The rearrangement uses TRBV18 and TRBJ1-1, with 10 nucleotides matching TRBD1. The J segment lost 1 base and the V segment lost 3 bases, leaving 2 bases of the junction unmatched. This CDR3 has 15 amino acids. CDR1 is KGHSH and CDR2 is LQKENI in the germline V gene. CDR3 amino acids: CASSPRTGGNTEAFF. DNA for the CDR3: TGTGCCAGCTCACCGAGGACAGGGGGGAACACTGAAGCTTTCTTT.

The J gene is TRBJ2-7, the V gene TRBV6-2 or TRBV6-3; tentatively, D is TRBD2 (5 bases). V shed 2 bases and J shed 0 bases, with 8 bases lying between them. Germline V gene sequence: CDR1 MNHEY, CDR2 SVGEGT. The CDR3 is 14 amino acids. CDR3 in amino acids: CASSYLEGSYEQYF. CDR3 bases: TGTGCCAGCAGTTACCTCGAGGGCTCCTACGAGCAGTACTTC.

This clonotype showed up many times. The gene calls are TRBV15 and TRBJ2-7, with D possibly TRBD2 on 6 matching bases. From germline, CDR1 is LNHNV and CDR2 YYDKDF (reference sequence). This CDR3 comprises 13 residues. The V end lost 5 bases, the J end lost 4 bases, and 12 bases lay between the germline ends. CDR3 residues: CATSGGVGYEQYV. The DNA for the CDR3 is TGTGCCACCAGCGGAGGGGTGGGTTACGAGCAGTACGTC.

The chain links TRBV6-2 or TRBV6-3 to TRBJ1-2, with TRBD1 identical over 7 bases. V gave up 5 bases and J gave up 4 bases; unmatched junction bases: 1. CDR3 size: 12 residues. The germline gives CDR1 MNHEY, CDR2 SVGEGT. This CDR3 reads CASSGTVYGYTF. The CDR3 region has the DNA TGTGCCAGCAGTGGGACAGTCTATGGCTACACCTTC.

V usage is TRBV30 and J usage is TRBJ2-3; D gene ambiguous. The CDR3 sequence is 14 residues long. Germline lookup yields CDR1 GTSNPN and CDR2 SVGIG (reference sequence). The V end lost 2 bases, the J end lost 1 base, and 10 bases lay between the germline ends. The CDR3 DNA sequence: TGTGCCTGGAGTCCTGGCCAGGGCACAGATACGCAGTATTTT. Translation: CAWSPGQGTDTQYF.

This clonotype was picked up a small number of times. This chain links TRBV27 with TRBJ1-6, with TRBD1 matching 7 bases. After removal of 4 bases from V and 9 bases from J, the junction contained 15 bases not matched to a gene. This CDR3 comprises 17 residues. The germline V gene encodes CDR1 MNHEY and CDR2 SMNVEV (reference sequence). This CDR3 is CASSYPPTGEGGSPLHF. The CDR3 bases are TGTGCCAGCAGTTACCCCCCAACAGGGGAAGGTGGTTCACCCCTCCACTTT.

The rearrangement links TRBV11-2 to TRBJ2-1; D tentatively reads TRBD1 or TRBD2 (7 bases each). The CDR3 totals 18 residues. In germline, CDR1 is SGHAT, CDR2 FQNNGV. Trimming pared 5 bases from V and 4 bases from J, leaving 24 bases between. The CDR3 spells CASSIRGGSSGTYNEQFF. CDR3 bases: TGTGCCAGCAGCATCAGGGGGGGGTCTAGCGGAACTTACAATGAGCAGTTCTTC.

This clonotype was found many times. The gene calls are TRBV7-9 and TRBJ2-2; no firm D call. The V gene lost 3 bases and the J gene lost 2 bases, with 10 bases spanning the gap. The CDR3 is 15 residues long. Germline assignment: CDR1 SEHNR and CDR2 FQNEAQ (reference sequence). The CDR3 DNA is TGTGCCAGCAGCTTCCAGCCCCCTAACACCGGGGAGCTGTTTTTT. Translated: CASSFQPPNTGELFF.

This clonotype has ten or more counts. CDR3 DNA sequence: TGTGCCAGCAGCTTGATTCCGGACAAGGGATACGAGACCCAGTACTTC. This codes for CASSLIPDKGYETQYF. The rearrangement links TRBV5-5 to TRBJ2-5, with TRBD1 as a possible D gene (5 bases). Germline CDR1 SGHKS, CDR2 YYEKEE (reference sequence). The V and J ends lost 1 base and 5 bases respectively, with 18 bases between them. This CDR3 region has 16 residues.

The chain joins TRBV6-5 to TRBJ1-2; maybe TRBD1 (5 bases). Trimming took off 0 bases at V and 5 bases at J, with 13 bases between the two ends. This CDR3 is built from 15 residues. Germline V CDR1 and CDR2: MNHEY, SVGAGI. CDR3 amino acids: CASSYSPPGVYGYTF. DNA of the CDR3: TGTGCCAGCAGTTACTCCCCGCCGGGGGTTTATGGCTACACCTTC.

The chain is built from TRBV6-1 and TRBJ1-2, with 9 bases aligning to TRBD1. The germline gives CDR1 MNHNS, CDR2 SASEGT. This CDR3 contains 14 residues. V lost 1 base, J lost 8 bases, and 5 bases stayed unmatched. The chain's CDR3 is CASSEDRGLGGYTF. CDR3 sequence (DNA): TGTGCCAGCAGTGAAGACAGGGGGCTCGGGGGCTACACCTTC.

This clonotype was observed a handful of times. The V call is TRBV7-8, the J call TRBJ2-7; 10 bases align to TRBD1. Germline CDR1 SGHVS, CDR2 FQNEAQ. With 2 bases clipped from V and 5 bases from J, the junction kept 9 bases outside the gene matches. The length of the CDR3 is 16 residues. CDR3 DNA sequence: TGTGCCAGCAGCTTATTTATCGGGACAGGGGTGGACGAGCAGTACGTC. Encoded protein: CASSLFIGTGVDEQYV.